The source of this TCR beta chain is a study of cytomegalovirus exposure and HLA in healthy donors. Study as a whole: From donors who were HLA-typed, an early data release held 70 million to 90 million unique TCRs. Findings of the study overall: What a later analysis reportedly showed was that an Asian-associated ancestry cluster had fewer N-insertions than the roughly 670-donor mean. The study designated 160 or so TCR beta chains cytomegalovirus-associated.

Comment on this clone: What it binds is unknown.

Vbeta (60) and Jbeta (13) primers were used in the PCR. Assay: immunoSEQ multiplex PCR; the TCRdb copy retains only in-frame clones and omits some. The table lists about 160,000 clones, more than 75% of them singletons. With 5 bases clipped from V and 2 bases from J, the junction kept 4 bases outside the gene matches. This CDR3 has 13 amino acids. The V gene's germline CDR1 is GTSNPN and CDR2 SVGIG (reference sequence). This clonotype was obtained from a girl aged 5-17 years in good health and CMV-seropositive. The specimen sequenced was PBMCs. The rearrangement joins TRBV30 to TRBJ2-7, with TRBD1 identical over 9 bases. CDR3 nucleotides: TGTGCCTGGGGGGGGACAGGGCCCTACGAGCAGTACTTC. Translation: CAWGGTGPYEQYF.